This T cell receptor (beta chain) stems from a study of blood T cell repertoires in COVID-19. The wider study: COVID-19 samples, acute and convalescent, were from the United States, Italy and Spain. T cells, B-cell-depleted T cells, or PBMCs provided the cDNA or gDNA that served as material.

CDR1 is MGHRA, CDR2 YSYEKL, per germline. The CDR3 consists of 13 residues. Trimming at V came to 4 bases and at J to 9 bases, leaving 4 bases not matched to a gene. Under the authors' procedure: The assay estimated nucleated cells by amplifying reference gene primers. Some clones are missing from TCRdb's copy, which holds only in-frame ones; the method was immunoSEQ multiplex PCR. D and trimming were read from the DNA, whereas the V and J calls and clone size are those reported in that table. Here the sample spans under 200,000 clones, roughly 80% being singletons. Sample: peripheral blood. The clonotype comes from a man younger than 30 with active or convalescent COVID-19. The chain combines TRBV4-1 with TRBJ2-1; 9 nucleotides agree with TRBD2. The CDR3 region is CASSRATSGEQFF. The CDR3, as DNA: TGCGCCAGCAGCCGAGCGACTAGCGGTGAGCAGTTCTTC.